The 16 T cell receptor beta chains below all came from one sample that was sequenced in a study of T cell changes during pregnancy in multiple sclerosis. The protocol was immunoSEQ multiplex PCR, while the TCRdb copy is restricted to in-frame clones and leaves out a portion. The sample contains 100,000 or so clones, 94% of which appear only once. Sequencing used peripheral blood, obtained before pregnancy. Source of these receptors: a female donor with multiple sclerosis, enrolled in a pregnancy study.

CDR3 sequence reads: CASSVEQGSYEQYF. CDR3 sequence (DNA): TGTGCCAGCAGTGTTGAGCAGGGGTCCTACGAGCAGTACTTC. The V gene is TRBV2, the J gene TRBJ2-7; tentative D call: TRBD1 (6 bases). Trimming took 4 bases from V and 1 from J, leaving 11 bases between them. CDR3 length: 14 amino acids. Germline V gene lookup returns CDR1 SNHLY and CDR2 FYNNEI.

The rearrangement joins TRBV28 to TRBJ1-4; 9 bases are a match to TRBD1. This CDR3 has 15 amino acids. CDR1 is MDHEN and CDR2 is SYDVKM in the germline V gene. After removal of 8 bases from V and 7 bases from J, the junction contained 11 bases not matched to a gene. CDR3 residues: CASGTKTGGGEKLFF. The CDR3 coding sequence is TGTGCCAGCGGGACTAAGACAGGGGGAGGTGAAAAACTGTTTTTT.

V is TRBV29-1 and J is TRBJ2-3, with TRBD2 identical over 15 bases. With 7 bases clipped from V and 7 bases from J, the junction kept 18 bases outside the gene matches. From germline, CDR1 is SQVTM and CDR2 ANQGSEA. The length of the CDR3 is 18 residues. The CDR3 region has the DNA TGCAGCGCAGTAAGAACCGGGACTAGCGGGAGGTCAGGGAATACGCAGTATTTT. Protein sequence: CSAVRTGTSGRSGNTQYF.

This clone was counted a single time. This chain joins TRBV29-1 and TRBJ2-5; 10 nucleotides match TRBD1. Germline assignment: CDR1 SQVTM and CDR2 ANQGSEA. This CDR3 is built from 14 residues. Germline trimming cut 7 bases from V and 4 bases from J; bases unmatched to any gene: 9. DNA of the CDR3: TGCAGCGCCGGCGGACAGGGGGTTGGAGAGACCCAGTACTTC. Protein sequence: CSAGGQGVGETQYF.

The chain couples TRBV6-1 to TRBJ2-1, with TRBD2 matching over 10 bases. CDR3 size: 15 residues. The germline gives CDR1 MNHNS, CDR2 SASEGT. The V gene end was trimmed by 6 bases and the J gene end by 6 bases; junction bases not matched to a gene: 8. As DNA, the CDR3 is TGTGCCAGCAGCCCTCTTGTAGCGGGAGGCAATGAGCAGTTCTTC. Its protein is CASSPLVAGGNEQFF.

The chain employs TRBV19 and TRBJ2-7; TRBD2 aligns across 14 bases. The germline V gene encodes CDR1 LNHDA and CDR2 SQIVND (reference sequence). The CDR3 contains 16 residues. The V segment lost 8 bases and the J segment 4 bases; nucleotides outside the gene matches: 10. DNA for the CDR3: TGTGCCAGTTCTTCGACTAGCGGGAGGGCCGGGTACGAGCAGTACTTC. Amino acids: CASSSTSGRAGYEQYF.

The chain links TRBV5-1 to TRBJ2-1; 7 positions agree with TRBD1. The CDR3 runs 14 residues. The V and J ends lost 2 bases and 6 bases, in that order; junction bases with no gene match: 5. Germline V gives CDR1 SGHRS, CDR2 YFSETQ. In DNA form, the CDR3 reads TGCGCCAGCAGCTTCGACAGGGTTGGCAATGAGCAGTTCTTC. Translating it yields CASSFDRVGNEQFF.

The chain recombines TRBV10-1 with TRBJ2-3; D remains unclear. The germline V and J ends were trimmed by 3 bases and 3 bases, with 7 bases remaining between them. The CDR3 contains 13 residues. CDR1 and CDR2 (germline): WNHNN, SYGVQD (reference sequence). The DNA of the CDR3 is TGCGCCAGCAGTGAACCACTTACAGATACGCAGTATTTT. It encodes CASSEPLTDTQYF.

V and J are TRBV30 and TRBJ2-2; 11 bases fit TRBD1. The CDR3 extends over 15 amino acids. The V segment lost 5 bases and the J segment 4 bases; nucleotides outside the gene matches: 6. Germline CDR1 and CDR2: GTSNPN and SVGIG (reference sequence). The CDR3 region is CAWVIGTGGTGELFF. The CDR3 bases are TGTGCCTGGGTGATTGGGACAGGGGGCACCGGGGAGCTGTTTTTT.

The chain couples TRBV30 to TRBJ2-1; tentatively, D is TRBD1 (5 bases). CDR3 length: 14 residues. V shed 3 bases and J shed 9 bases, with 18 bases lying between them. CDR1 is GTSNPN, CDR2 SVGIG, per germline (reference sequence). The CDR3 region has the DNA TGTGCCTGGAGGACCGGGCTTCGAAGGGGTGAGCAGTTCTTC. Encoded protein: CAWRTGLRRGEQFF.

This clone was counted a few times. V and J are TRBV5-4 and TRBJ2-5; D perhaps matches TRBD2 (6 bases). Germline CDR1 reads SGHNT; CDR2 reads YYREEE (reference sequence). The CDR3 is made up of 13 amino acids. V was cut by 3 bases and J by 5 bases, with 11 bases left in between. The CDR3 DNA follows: TGTGCCAGCAGCTGGGGTGGAGGGGAGACCCAGTACTTC. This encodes CASSWGGGETQYF.

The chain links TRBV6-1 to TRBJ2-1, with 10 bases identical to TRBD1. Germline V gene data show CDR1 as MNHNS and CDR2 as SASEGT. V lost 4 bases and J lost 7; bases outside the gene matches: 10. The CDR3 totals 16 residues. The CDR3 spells CASSGKGQGILNEQFF. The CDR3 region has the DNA TGTGCCAGCAGTGGCAAGGGACAGGGGATCCTAAATGAGCAGTTCTTC.

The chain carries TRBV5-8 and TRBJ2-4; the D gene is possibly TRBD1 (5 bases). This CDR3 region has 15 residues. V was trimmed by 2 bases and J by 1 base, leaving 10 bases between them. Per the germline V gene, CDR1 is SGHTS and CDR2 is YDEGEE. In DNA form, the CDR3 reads TGTGCCAGCAGCTTAGGGGTTACGGCCAAAAACATTCAGTACTTC. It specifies CASSLGVTAKNIQYF.

The CDR3 loop is CASSPPQGLAKNIQYF. In nucleotides, the CDR3 is TGTGCCAGCTCACCACCGCAGGGTCTGGCCAAAAACATTCAGTACTTC. The gene calls are TRBV18 and TRBJ2-4, with a possible D match to TRBD1 (5 bases). The CDR3 consists of 16 residues. Trimming pared 0 bases from V and 1 base from J, leaving 10 bases between. The germline CDR1 and CDR2 sequences are KGHSH and LQKENI.

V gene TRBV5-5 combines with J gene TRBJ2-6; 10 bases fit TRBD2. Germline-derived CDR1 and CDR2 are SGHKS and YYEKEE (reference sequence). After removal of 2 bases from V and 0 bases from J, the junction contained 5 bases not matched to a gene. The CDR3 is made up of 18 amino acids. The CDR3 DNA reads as TGTGCCAGCAGCTTTTGGACTAGCGGCATCTCTGGGGCCAACGTCCTGACTTTC. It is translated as CASSFWTSGISGANVLTF.

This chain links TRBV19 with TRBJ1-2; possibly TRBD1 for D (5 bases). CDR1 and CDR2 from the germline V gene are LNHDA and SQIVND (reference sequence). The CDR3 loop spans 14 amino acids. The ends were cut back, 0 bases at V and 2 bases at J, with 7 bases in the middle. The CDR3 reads CASSIDRQNYGYTF. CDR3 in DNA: TGTGCCAGTAGTATAGATCGACAGAACTATGGCTACACCTTC.